The rows below give T cell receptor beta chains drawn from one sample of a study of blood T cell repertoires in COVID-19. TCRdb's copy holds only in-frame clones and misses some; the assay was immunoSEQ multiplex PCR. The sample has 240,000 or so clones, 86% seen once. Sequenced material: PBMCs or T cells enriched from blood (not recorded which). Source of these receptors: a middle-aged woman with acute COVID-19. CDR3s include the opening cysteine and the closing phenylalanine or tryptophan. D genes are given only for firm matches. Rows may omit the clone size; those that give it use once, few, many or a size class.

D gene: TRBD2; clone size: .; V gene: TRBV18; J gene: TRBJ2-1; CDR3 DNA: TGTGCCAGCTCACCCCGCCCGACTAGCGGGGTTTTAGATGAGCAGTTCTTC; CDR3 protein: CASSPRPTSGVLDEQFF
D gene: TRBD2; clone size: .; V gene: TRBV7-6; J gene: TRBJ2-1; CDR3 DNA: TGTGCCAGCAGCTTAGGACTAGCGGGAGGGCGTTCCTACAATGAGCAGTTCTTC; CDR3 protein: CASSLGLAGGRSYNEQFF
D gene: TRBD1; clone size: .; V gene: TRBV6-2/TRBV6-3; J gene: TRBJ2-1; CDR3 DNA: TGTGCCAGCAGCCGGGACAGGGGGAATGAGCAGTTCTTC; CDR3 protein: CASSRDRGNEQFF
D gene: TRBD1; clone size: .; V gene: TRBV2; J gene: TRBJ2-7; CDR3 DNA: TGTGCCAGCAGGGGACAGGGGGGCTCCTACGAGCAGTACTTC; CDR3 protein: CASRGQGGSYEQYF
D gene: .; clone size: .; V gene: TRBV15; J gene: TRBJ2-2; CDR3 DNA: TGTGCCACCAGCCTGAGAATAAACACCGGGGAGCTGTTTTTT; CDR3 protein: CATSLRINTGELFF
D gene: .; clone size: once; V gene: TRBV6-5; J gene: TRBJ1-2; CDR3 DNA: TGTGCCAGCAGGAATTCCGGGACACCTTATGGCTACACCTTC; CDR3 protein: CASRNSGTPYGYTF
D gene: .; clone size: .; V gene: TRBV9; J gene: TRBJ2-6; CDR3 DNA: TGTGCCAGCAGCCCCCTGCCAGACTCTGGGGCCAACGTCCTGACTTTC; CDR3 protein: CASSPLPDSGANVLTF
D gene: .; clone size: .; V gene: TRBV5-1; J gene: TRBJ2-1; CDR3 DNA: TGCGCCAGCAGCTTGGTAGGGAATAGCGGCAATGAGCAGTTCTTC; CDR3 protein: CASSLVGNSGNEQFF
D gene: .; clone size: .; V gene: TRBV11-2; J gene: TRBJ2-1; CDR3 DNA: TGTGCCAGCAGTCTAAATCTGGGGGCTGAGCAGTTCTTC; CDR3 protein: CASSLNLGAEQFF
D gene: TRBD1; clone size: .; V gene: TRBV6-1; J gene: TRBJ1-1; CDR3 DNA: TGTGCCAGCAGTGAGGGAGTATGGACAGGGTTGGAGACTGAAGCTTTCTTT; CDR3 protein: CASSEGVWTGLETEAFF
D gene: .; clone size: .; V gene: TRBV7-9; J gene: TRBJ2-7; CDR3 DNA: TGTGCCAGCAGCTTAGGTGTAACCTACGAGCAGTACTTC; CDR3 protein: CASSLGVTYEQYF
D gene: TRBD2; clone size: .; V gene: TRBV5-4; J gene: TRBJ2-7; CDR3 DNA: TGTGCCAGCAGCCGCTGGACTAGCGGGAGGTCCAACGAGCAGTACTTC; CDR3 protein: CASSRWTSGRSNEQYF
D gene: TRBD1; clone size: few; V gene: TRBV19; J gene: TRBJ2-3; CDR3 DNA: TGTGCCAGTAGTTCCGGTGGGGACAGGGAACAAGATACGCAGTATTTT; CDR3 protein: CASSSGGDREQDTQYF
D gene: TRBD2; clone size: .; V gene: TRBV7-9; J gene: TRBJ2-7; CDR3 DNA: TGTGCCAGCAGCGGGGGACTAGCGGGAATTTACGAGCAGTACTTC; CDR3 protein: CASSGGLAGIYEQYF
D gene: TRBD2; clone size: .; V gene: TRBV2; J gene: TRBJ2-1; CDR3 DNA: TGTGCCAGTGTAGCGGGAGGGTCTTACAATGAGCAGTTCTTC; CDR3 protein: CASVAGGSYNEQFF
D gene: TRBD1; clone size: .; V gene: TRBV2; J gene: TRBJ1-6; CDR3 DNA: TGTGCCAGCACCAACCCGGGACAGGGGCCAACCTCGGGTAATTCACCCCTCCACTTT; CDR3 protein: CASTNPGQGPTSGNSPLHF
D gene: TRBD2; clone size: .; V gene: TRBV27; J gene: TRBJ2-1; CDR3 DNA: TGTGCCAGCCGTCCAGGGACTAGCGGATCTCCGTCCTACAATGAGCAGTTCTTC; CDR3 protein: CASRPGTSGSPSYNEQFF
D gene: TRBD1; clone size: .; V gene: TRBV7-6; J gene: TRBJ2-7; CDR3 DNA: TGTGCCAGCAGCTTGCGGGACAGGGGTACCTACGAGCAGTACTTC; CDR3 protein: CASSLRDRGTYEQYF